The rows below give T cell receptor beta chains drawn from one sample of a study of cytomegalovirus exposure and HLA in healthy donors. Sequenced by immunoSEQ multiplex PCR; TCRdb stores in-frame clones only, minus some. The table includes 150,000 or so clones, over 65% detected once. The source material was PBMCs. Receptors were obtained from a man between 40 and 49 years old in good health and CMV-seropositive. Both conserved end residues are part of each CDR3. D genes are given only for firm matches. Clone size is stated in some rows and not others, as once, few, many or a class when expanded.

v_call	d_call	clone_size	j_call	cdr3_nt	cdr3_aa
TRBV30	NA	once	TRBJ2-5	TGTGCCTGGAGTGCTCTCGGCGGGACCCAGTACTTC	CAWSALGGTQYF
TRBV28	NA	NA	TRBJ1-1	TGTGCCAGCAGTTTATTGGGGGCGGGGGGCACTGAAGCTTTCTTT	CASSLLGAGGTEAFF
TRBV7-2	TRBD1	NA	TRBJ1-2	TGTGCCAGCAGCTATCCTACAGGGGTTGGCTACACCTTC	CASSYPTGVGYTF
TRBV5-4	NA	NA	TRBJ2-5	TGTGCCAGCAGCTTGGCCTCCCAAGAGACCCAGTACTTC	CASSLASQETQYF
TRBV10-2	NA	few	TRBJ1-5	TGCGCCAGCAGTGAATCAGGGGTCAATCAGCCCCAGCATTTT	CASSESGVNQPQHF
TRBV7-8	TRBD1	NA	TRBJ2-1	TGTGCCAGCAGCTCCCGGGACAGGGTTTACAATGAGCAGTTCTTC	CASSSRDRVYNEQFF
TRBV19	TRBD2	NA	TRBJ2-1	TGTGCCAGTAGTTTTCGGGGGGATCTTCACAATGAGCAGTTCTTC	CASSFRGDLHNEQFF
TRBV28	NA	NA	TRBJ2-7	TGTGCCAGCAGTCGTCAAGAGATCGAGCAGTACTTC	CASSRQEIEQYF
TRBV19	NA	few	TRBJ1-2	TGTGCCAGTAGTCCCAGGGACCGGGAGGGCTACACCTTC	CASSPRDREGYTF
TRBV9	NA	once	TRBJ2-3	TGTGCCAGCAGCGTAGGTTGGGCAGGGGGCACAGATACGCAGTATTTT	CASSVGWAGGTDTQYF
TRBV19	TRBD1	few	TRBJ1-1	TGTGCCAGTATGAAGGGGGCGCCCACTGAAGCTTTCTTT	CASMKGAPTEAFF
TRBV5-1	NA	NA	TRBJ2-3	TGCGCCAGCAGCCCGACTTTCTCTAGCACAGATACGCAGTATTTT	CASSPTFSSTDTQYF
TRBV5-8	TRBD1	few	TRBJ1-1	TGTGCCAGCAGCTTGGGGCCAACAGGGGTGATTCAGGCCACTGAAGCTTTCTTT	CASSLGPTGVIQATEAFF
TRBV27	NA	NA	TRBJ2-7	TGTGCCAGCAGTTTATCTTCCAGGGGTGTCTACGAGCAGTACTTC	CASSLSSRGVYEQYF
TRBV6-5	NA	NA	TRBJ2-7	TGTGCCAGCAGGGGGGGACTCACCCAGGCCTACGAGCAGTACTTC	CASRGGLTQAYEQYF
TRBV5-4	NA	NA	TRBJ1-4	TGTGCCAGCAGCTTGGAATCAAAAGCGGAAAAACTGTTTTTT	CASSLESKAEKLFF
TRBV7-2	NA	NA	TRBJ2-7	TGTGCCAGCAGCTTGGGACACATGTCCAGCTCCTACGAGCAGTACTTC	CASSLGHMSSSYEQYF
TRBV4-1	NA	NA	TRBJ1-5	TGCGCCAGCAGCCAAGAGGGCCGCAATCAGCCCCAGCATTTT	CASSQEGRNQPQHF
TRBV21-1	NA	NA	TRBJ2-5	TGTGCCAGCAGCAAAACTAGCGGCAAAGAGACCCAGTACTTC	CASSKTSGKETQYF
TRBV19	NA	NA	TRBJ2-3	TGTGCCAGTAGTTCAAGAGGAAGCTTTAGCACAGATACGCAGTATTTT	CASSSRGSFSTDTQYF
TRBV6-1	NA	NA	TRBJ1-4	TGTGCCAGCAGTGAAGCAAACTTGAATGAAAAACTGTTTTTT	CASSEANLNEKLFF
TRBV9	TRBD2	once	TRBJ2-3	TGTGCCAGCAGTCTAACCCCTAGCGGGTCCAACACAGATACGCAGTATTTT	CASSLTPSGSNTDTQYF
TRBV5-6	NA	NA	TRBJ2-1	TGTGCCAGCAGCTTGTGGTTACTATCCTACAATGAGCAGTTCTTC	CASSLWLLSYNEQFF
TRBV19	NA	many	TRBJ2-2	TGTGCCAGTAGTTTGCTAGCGACTACCGGGGAGCTGTTTTTT	CASSLLATTGELFF
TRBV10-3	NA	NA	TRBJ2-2	TGTGCTATCAGAGACAAGAACACCGGGGAGCTGTTTTTT	CAIRDKNTGELFF
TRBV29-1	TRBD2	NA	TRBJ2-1	TGCAGCGTTGAAGATTGGACTAGCGGGATGGGTGAGCAGTTCTTC	CSVEDWTSGMGEQFF
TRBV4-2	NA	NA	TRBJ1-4	TGTGCCAGCAGCCAAGAACGAGGAGAACTGTTTTTT	CASSQERGELFF
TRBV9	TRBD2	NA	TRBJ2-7	TGTGCCAGCAGCGTAGACGGGAGGGCCTACGAGCAGTACTTC	CASSVDGRAYEQYF
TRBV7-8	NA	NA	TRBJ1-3	TGTGCCAGCACCCGCGGTGATCCTATAAGTGGAAACACCATATATTTT	CASTRGDPISGNTIYF
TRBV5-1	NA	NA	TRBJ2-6	TGCGCCAGCAGCTTAACAGGGAACGGGGCCAACGTCCTGACTTTC	CASSLTGNGANVLTF
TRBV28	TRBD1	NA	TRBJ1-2	TGTGCCAGCAGTGGACCCGGACAGGGCTTCTACTATGGCTACACCTTC	CASSGPGQGFYYGYTF
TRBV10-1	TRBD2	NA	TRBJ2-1	TGCGCCAGCAGTGAGTCGCTAGCGGGAGGGCCAAATGAGCAGTTCTTC	CASSESLAGGPNEQFF
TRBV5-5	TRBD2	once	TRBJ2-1	TGTGCCAGCAGCCAGACTAGCGGGAGATCAAATGAGCAGTTCTTC	CASSQTSGRSNEQFF
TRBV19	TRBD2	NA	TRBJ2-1	TGTGCCAGTAGTACCCCACTAGCGGGAGGGCCTAGGTCCTACAATGAGCAGTTCTTC	CASSTPLAGGPRSYNEQFF
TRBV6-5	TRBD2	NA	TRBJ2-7	TGTGCCAGCAGTTCCGGGACTAGCGGGAGGGAGCAGTACTTC	CASSSGTSGREQYF
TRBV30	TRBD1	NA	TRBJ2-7	TGTGCCTGGAGTGTAGGGACAGGGACCTACGAGCAGTACTTC	CAWSVGTGTYEQYF
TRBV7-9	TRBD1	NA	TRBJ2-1	TGTGCCAGCTCGGAGGGGACAGGGAAGATCAATGAGCAGTTCTTC	CASSEGTGKINEQFF
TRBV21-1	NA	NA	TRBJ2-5	TGTGCCAGCAGCAAAGCACTTAATCAGGACAGGGGGCTAGAGACCCAGTACTTC	CASSKALNQDRGLETQYF
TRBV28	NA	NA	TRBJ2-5	TGTGCCAGTATGACTAACGGAGGGAAAGAGACCCAGTACTTC	CASMTNGGKETQYF
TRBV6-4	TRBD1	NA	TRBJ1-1	TGTGCCAGCAGTGTGGGGACAGGGACTTCATCTGAAGCTTTCTTT	CASSVGTGTSSEAFF
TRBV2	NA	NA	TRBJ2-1	TGTGCCAGCACCATAGCGGCACCCTACAATGAGCAGTTCTTC	CASTIAAPYNEQFF
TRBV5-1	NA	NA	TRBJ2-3	TGCGCCAGCAGCCGGACTACGGCAGATACGCAGTATTTT	CASSRTTADTQYF
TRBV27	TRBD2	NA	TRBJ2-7	TGTGCCAGCAGTTTAGTTACCACTAGCGGGAGCTACGAGCAGTACTTC	CASSLVTTSGSYEQYF
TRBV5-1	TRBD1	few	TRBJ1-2	TGCGCCAGCAGCTTTGGACAGGACATAGATGGCTACACCTTC	CASSFGQDIDGYTF
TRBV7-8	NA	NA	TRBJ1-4	TGTGCCAGCAGCCCCCGGGGATTGTTAAATGAAAAACTGTTTTTT	CASSPRGLLNEKLFF
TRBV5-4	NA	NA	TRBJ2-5	TGTGCCAGCAGCCCTAAGGAGGGGGGGGAGACCCAGTACTTC	CASSPKEGGETQYF
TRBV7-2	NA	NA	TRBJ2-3	TGTGCCAGCAGCTTAGCGGGAGTATCAGATACGCAGTATTTT	CASSLAGVSDTQYF
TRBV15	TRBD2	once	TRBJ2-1	TGTGCCACCAGCAGAGACAGGGCGGGAGGAAACAATGAGCAGTTCTTC	CATSRDRAGGNNEQFF
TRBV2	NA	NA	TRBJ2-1	TGTGCCAGCAGGGAGGACTCCTACAATGAGCAGTTCTTC	CASREDSYNEQFF
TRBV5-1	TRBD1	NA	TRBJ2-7	TGCGCCAGCAGCTTGGAGGGGACAGGCGACTACGAGCAGTACTTC	CASSLEGTGDYEQYF
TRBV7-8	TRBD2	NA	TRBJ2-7	TGTGCCAGCAGCTTACTAGCGGGAGGTTACGAGCAGTACTTC	CASSLLAGGYEQYF